This TCR beta chain is from a study of blood T cell repertoires in COVID-19 (TCRdb year 2020). Context from the whole study: Collaborator samples came from the United States, Italy and Spain and covered acute and convalescent phases of COVID-19. Sample metadata almost always included a de-identified subject ID, COVID-19 status, age in years and sex. Subjects who had been exposed to COVID-19, were actively infected with it, or had recovered from it provided the deeply sampled blood TCRbeta repertoires that made up the dataset. The repertoires were made available in a free public database intended to serve as a resource for research on the immune response to SARS-CoV-2. HLA class I and class II types, where available, came from metadata supplied by the sample provider rather than from assay-based typing. Samples were obtained from the ongoing ImmuneRACE study (first 160 participants) and from 1,254 subjects provided by 6 global collaborators. The prospective study material was composed of cDNA or gDNA derived from T cells, B-cell-depleted T cells, or PBMCs.

This clone was seen only once. Its recognized antigen is unknown. The record has no base qualities; no much larger clone is one base away. Taken from cysteine to phenylalanine, the CDR3 has 16 residues. CDR3 DNA only is kept here, 48 bases in frame from base 1. The V end gives up 4 bases and the J end 1 base, leaving 8 bases in the junction not matched to a gene. The germline V gene yields SGHRS for CDR1 and YFSETQ for CDR2. The immunoSEQ Assay, a bias-controlled multiplex PCR, was used to amplify TCRbeta CDR3 regions from genomic DNA. The study's own analysis went as follows. Within the assay, amplification of reference gene primers was used to estimate how many nucleated cells each sample contained. Sequence reads were collapsed and filtered to measure the absolute abundance of every unique TCRbeta CDR3 rearrangement. For each sample, productive Simpson clonality was calculated by taking the square root of Simpson's diversity index across productive rearrangements. In its TCRdb copy, this immuneACCESS table keeps in-frame sequences only and misses some clones. Where compared with another copy, unresolved V genes explain less than half of these, and the others have no known cause. The D gene and trimming were derived from the DNA, and the V and J assignments and clone size from that table. In all, the sample holds 200,000 to 300,000 clones, and 75% to 90% of those were seen once. The ten largest clones capture roughly an eighth of the sample.

The collaborating institutions used their own protocols to collect whole blood in K2EDTA tubes. For TCRbeta analysis, collaborators shipped samples in one of three forms: frozen whole blood, isolated PBMCs, or DNA extracted from either of those sample types. Overall results and qualifications from the work: Clinical and demographic metadata were provided uncurated, with the amount varying by source and participant.

The rearrangement combines TRBV5-1 with TRBJ2-5, with 9 bases matching TRBD2. Sequenced sample: peripheral blood. The receptor was isolated from a woman aged 55-70 years with active or convalescent COVID-19. CDR3 loop: CASSLQGGGVQETQYF. The DNA reads TGCGCCAGCAGCCTCCAGGGCGGGGGGGTCCAAGAGACCCAGTACTTC.